These 15 T cell receptor beta chains originate from one sample sequenced in a study of cytomegalovirus exposure and HLA in healthy donors. PCR involved 60 Vbeta and 13 Jbeta primers. Repertoires were generated with immunoSEQ multiplex PCR, while TCRdb's copy carries only in-frame clones and drops some. The table has around 140,000 clones, over 75% seen once. Material: PBMCs. These receptor sequences come from a woman in her twenties or thirties in good health and CMV-seronegative.

V is TRBV12-5 and J is TRBJ2-7; 11 bases fit TRBD1. Trimming at V came to 5 bases and at J to 5 bases, leaving 5 bases not matched to a gene. Germline-derived CDR1 and CDR2 are LGHNT and FRNRAP. The length of the CDR3 is 14 residues. CDR3 sequence reads: CASGRGTGGHEQYF. DNA for the CDR3: TGTGCTAGTGGTCGCGGGACAGGGGGACACGAGCAGTACTTC.

V gene TRBV11-2 combines with J gene TRBJ1-1; 10 bases fit TRBD1. With V trimmed by 5 bases and J by 0 bases, 9 bases remained unmatched. The CDR3 extends over 17 amino acids. From germline, CDR1 is SGHAT and CDR2 FQNNGV. CDR3 amino acids: CASSPRGQGRLNTEAFF. CDR3 coding DNA: TGTGCCAGCAGCCCGAGGGGACAGGGGCGCCTGAACACTGAAGCTTTCTTT.

V and J are TRBV9 and TRBJ1-1; D unresolved. The V end lost 1 base, the J end lost 1 base, and 8 bases lay between the germline ends. The germline gives CDR1 SGDLS, CDR2 YYNGEE. The CDR3 covers 14 residues. Written as DNA, the CDR3 is TGTGCCAGCAGCGTAACAGCAGAGAACACTGAAGCTTTCTTT. Translation gives CASSVTAENTEAFF.

This sequence joins TRBV7-9 and TRBJ1-3; 8 nucleotides line up with TRBD1. Per germline, CDR1 SEHNR and CDR2 FQNEAQ (reference sequence). The CDR3 loop spans 19 amino acids. V lost 2 bases to trimming and J lost 2 bases; unmatched junction nucleotides: 14. Here the CDR3 DNA reads TGTGCCAGCAGCTTAATCCCTCGCCCCGACAGGGGTCCTGGAAACACCATATATTTT. Amino acid sequence: CASSLIPRPDRGPGNTIYF. Combining the CDR3 with reference TRBV7-9 and TRBJ1-3 gives the whole variable domain DTGVSQNPRHKITKRGQNVTFRCDPISEHNRLYWYRQTLGQGPEFLTYFQNEAQLEKSRLLSDRFSAERPKGSFSTLEIQRTEQGDSAMYLCASSLIPRPDRGPGNTIYFGEGSWLTVV.

This clone was counted only a few times. The chain carries TRBV29-1 and TRBJ1-1; D is possibly TRBD1 (6 bases). The CDR3 has 13 amino acids. The germline gives CDR1 SQVTM, CDR2 ANQGSEA. The V end lost 3 bases, the J end lost 7 bases, and 15 bases lay between the germline ends. The DNA of the CDR3 is TGCAGCGTTGAGAAGGGGGTCGAATATGAAGCTTTCTTT. Translation: CSVEKGVEYEAFF.

V usage is TRBV7-8 and J usage is TRBJ2-7, with 9 bases fitting TRBD1. The length of the CDR3 is 15 residues. V lost 1 base and J lost 2; bases outside the gene matches: 3. The V gene's germline CDR1 is SGHVS and CDR2 FQNEAQ. CDR3 nucleotides: TGTGCCAGCAGCTTAGGACGGGACAGGGCCTACGAGCAGTACTTC. Protein sequence: CASSLGRDRAYEQYF.

This rearrangement joins TRBV5-5 to TRBJ2-5; D is possibly TRBD1 (6 bases). This CDR3 contains 16 residues. Germline assignment: CDR1 SGHKS and CDR2 YYEKEE (reference sequence). Trimming shortened V by 4 bases and J by 5 bases, and 21 bases separated the two germline ends. DNA of the CDR3: TGTGCCAGCAGCACACGATACTTTACAGGGTTGGAGACCCAGTACTTC. Protein: CASSTRYFTGLETQYF.

This chain links TRBV27 with TRBJ2-1; 7 bases agree with TRBD1. The CDR3 length is 16 residues. The V and J ends lost 5 bases and 6 bases, in that order; junction bases with no gene match: 13. In germline, CDR1 is MNHEY, CDR2 SMNVEV (reference sequence). CDR3 nucleotide sequence: TGTGCCAGCAGTCCAACGGGGACAGTTTACGGCAATGAGCAGTTCTTC. Translating gives CASSPTGTVYGNEQFF.

The chain joins TRBV2 to TRBJ1-2; TRBD1 aligns across 10 bases. The CDR3 has 16 amino acids. The germline gives CDR1 SNHLY, CDR2 FYNNEI. The V and J ends lost 5 bases and 4 bases, in that order; junction bases with no gene match: 10. The CDR3 region has the DNA TGTGCCAGCAGTTTGGCCGGGACAGGGGCTGGCTATGGCTACACCTTC. Amino acids: CASSLAGTGAGYGYTF. Looking up the rest from reference TRBV2 and TRBJ1-2 gives the full variable domain: EPEVTQTPSHQVTQMGQEVILRCVPISNHLYFYWYRQILGQKVEFLVSFYNNEISEKSEIFDDQFSVERPDGSNFTLKIRSTKLEDSAMYFCASSLAGTGAGYGYTFGSGTRLTVV.

This rearrangement joins TRBV5-5 to TRBJ1-1; TRBD1 agrees at 10 bases. Germline V gene sequence: CDR1 SGHKS, CDR2 YYEKEE (reference sequence). The CDR3 spans 15 residues. Trimming removed 5 bases from V and 5 bases from J; junction bases left unmatched: 9. The CDR3 reads CASSPWTGGSTEAFF. CDR3 sequence (DNA): TGTGCCAGCAGTCCATGGACAGGGGGAAGTACTGAAGCTTTCTTT. The full variable domain, with the rest looked up from reference TRBV5-5 and TRBJ1-1, is DAGVTQSPTHLIKTRGQQVTLRCSPISGHKSVSWYQQVLGQGPQFIFQYYEKEERGRGNFPDRFSARQFPNYSSELNVNALLLGDSALYLCASSPWTGGSTEAFFGQGTRLTVV.

V is TRBV28 and J is TRBJ1-2; D is unclear. In germline, CDR1 is MDHEN, CDR2 SYDVKM. V was clipped by 1 base and J by 5 bases, with 5 bases between them. CDR3 length: 12 residues. CDR3 in amino acids: CASSLSSYGYTF. CDR3 DNA sequence: TGTGCCAGCAGTTTATCCAGTTATGGCTACACCTTC.

The V gene is TRBV27, the J gene TRBJ2-2; 11 bases are shared with TRBD1. J was trimmed by 6 bases and V by 3 bases; bases with no gene match: 3. The CDR3 extends over 15 amino acids. CDR1 and CDR2 from the germline V gene are MNHEY and SMNVEV (reference sequence). As DNA, the CDR3 is TGTGCCAGCAGTTTCCGGGACAGGGGGTCCGGGGAGCTGTTTTTT. Protein: CASSFRDRGSGELFF.

The genes are TRBV29-1 and TRBJ1-2; D gene unclear. The CDR3 totals 14 residues. V was shortened by 0 bases and J by 5 bases, with 13 bases between the two germline ends. Germline V gene data show CDR1 as SQVTM and CDR2 as ANQGSEA. CDR3 in DNA: TGCAGCGTTGAAGATCGAGGGTATGGGTATGGCTACACCTTC. Amino acid sequence: CSVEDRGYGYGYTF. Supplemented by reference TRBV29-1 and TRBJ1-2, the full variable domain reads SAVISQKPSRDICQRGTSLTIQCQVDSQVTMMFWYRQQPGQSLTLIATANQGSEATYESGFVIDKFPISRPNLTFSTLTVSNMSPEDSSIYLCSVEDRGYGYGYTFGSGTRLTVV.

The chain joins TRBV2 to TRBJ1-4; D gene ambiguous. Germline V CDR1 and CDR2: SNHLY, FYNNEI. V was pared by 7 bases and J by 8 bases, with 11 bases between. This CDR3 is built from 12 residues. The CDR3 region is CASKSNSEKLFF. For the CDR3, the DNA is TGTGCCAGCAAATCGAACTCCGAAAAACTGTTTTTT.

In its sample, this clone was seen once. The chain employs TRBV4-2 and TRBJ2-3, with TRBD2 matching over 8 bases. The germline V gene has CDR1 LGHNA and CDR2 YNFKEQ. Trimming at V came to 0 bases and at J to 1 base, leaving 6 bases not matched to a gene. The CDR3 extends over 17 amino acids. The CDR3 bases are TGTGCCAGCAGCCAAGATCGGGGGGGCGCTGGCACAGATACGCAGTATTTT. It translates to CASSQDRGGAGTDTQYF.